Listed here are 5 T cell receptor beta chains from one sample, sequenced in a study of blood T cell repertoires in COVID-19. Here immunoSEQ multiplex PCR was the method, and the copy in TCRdb shows in-frame clones only, minus some. The table records approximately 120,000 clones, more than 85% of them present only once. Sequenced: peripheral blood. The receptors originated from a man aged 50-59 years with COVID-19, enrolled during active disease.

The chain uses TRBV2 and TRBJ2-7; a possible D gene is TRBD2 (5 bases). With 7 bases removed from V and 3 bases from J, the gap between germline ends came to 16 bases. The CDR3 is 14 residues long. Germline V gene lookup returns CDR1 SNHLY and CDR2 FYNNEI. The CDR3: CASTTRRQSYEQYF. The CDR3 region has the DNA TGTGCCAGCACCACGAGGAGGCAGAGCTACGAGCAGTACTTC.

This chain links TRBV19 with TRBJ1-5; maybe TRBD1 (5 bases). This CDR3 has 16 residues. V lost 3 bases, J lost 4 bases, and 16 bases lay in between. The germline V gene has CDR1 LNHDA and CDR2 SQIVND (reference sequence). CDR3 amino acids: CASSIPDSVLNQPQHF. The CDR3 region has the DNA TGTGCCAGTAGTATCCCAGACAGCGTCCTTAATCAGCCCCAGCATTTT.

The V and J genes are TRBV18 and TRBJ1-2; D might be TRBD1 (5 bases). V lost 4 bases, J lost 2 bases, and 14 bases lay in between. Germline loops: CDR1 KGHSH, CDR2 LQKENI. The CDR3 length is 15 residues. CDR3 amino acids: CASSRSLTENYGYTF. In DNA, the CDR3 is TGTGCCAGCTCACGTAGTTTGACAGAAAACTATGGCTACACCTTC.

The rearrangement joins TRBV14 to TRBJ2-3; D unclear. The germline V gene encodes CDR1 SGHDN and CDR2 FVKESK. V was clipped by 0 bases and J by 1 base, with 8 bases between them. The CDR3 runs 15 residues. The CDR3 DNA reads as TGTGCCAGCAGCCAAGACGTATCGGGCACAGATACGCAGTATTTT. Translation gives CASSQDVSGTDTQYF. Looking up the rest from reference TRBV14 and TRBJ2-3 gives the full variable domain: EAGVTQFPSHSVIEKGQTVTLRCDPISGHDNLYWYRRVMGKEIKFLLHFVKESKQDESGMPNNRFLAERTGGTYSTLKVQPAELEDSGVYFCASSQDVSGTDTQYFGPGTRLTVL.

V and J are TRBV6-2 or TRBV6-3 and TRBJ1-5, with TRBD1 matching 11 bases. The CDR3 runs to 18 residues. J gave up 0 bases and V 0 bases, and 4 bases lay outside the gene matches. Germline V gene lookup returns CDR1 MNHEY and CDR2 SVGEGT. The CDR3 loop reads CASSYSRDRGYSNQPQHF. The CDR3 DNA follows: TGTGCCAGCAGTTACTCGAGGGACAGGGGGTATAGCAATCAGCCCCAGCATTTT.